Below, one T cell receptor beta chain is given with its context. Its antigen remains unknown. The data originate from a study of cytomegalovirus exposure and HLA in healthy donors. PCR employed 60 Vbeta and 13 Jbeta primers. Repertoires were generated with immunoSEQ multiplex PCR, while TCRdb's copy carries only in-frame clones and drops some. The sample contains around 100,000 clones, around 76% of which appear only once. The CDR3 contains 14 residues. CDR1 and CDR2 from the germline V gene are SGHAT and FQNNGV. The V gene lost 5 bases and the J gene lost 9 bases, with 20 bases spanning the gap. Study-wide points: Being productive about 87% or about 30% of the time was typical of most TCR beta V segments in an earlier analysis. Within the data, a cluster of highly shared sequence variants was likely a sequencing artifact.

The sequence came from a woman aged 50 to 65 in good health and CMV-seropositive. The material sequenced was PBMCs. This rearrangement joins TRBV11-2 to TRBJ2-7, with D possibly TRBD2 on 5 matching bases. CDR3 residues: CASSPGLTRVRQYF. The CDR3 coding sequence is TGTGCCAGCAGCCCTGGACTGACCCGAGTACGGCAGTACTTC.